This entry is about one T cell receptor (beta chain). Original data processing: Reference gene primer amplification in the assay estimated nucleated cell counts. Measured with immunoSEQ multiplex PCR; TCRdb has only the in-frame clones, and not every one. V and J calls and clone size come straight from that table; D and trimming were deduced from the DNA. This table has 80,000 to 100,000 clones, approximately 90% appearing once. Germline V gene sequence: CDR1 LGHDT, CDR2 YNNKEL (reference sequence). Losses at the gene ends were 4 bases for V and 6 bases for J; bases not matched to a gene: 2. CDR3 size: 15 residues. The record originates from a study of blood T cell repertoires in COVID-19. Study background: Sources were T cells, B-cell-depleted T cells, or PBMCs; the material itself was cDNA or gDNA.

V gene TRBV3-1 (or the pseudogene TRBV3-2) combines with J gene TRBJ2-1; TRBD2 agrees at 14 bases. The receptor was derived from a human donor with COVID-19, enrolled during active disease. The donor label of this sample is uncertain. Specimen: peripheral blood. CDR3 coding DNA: TGTGCCAGCAGCCCCGGGACTAGCGGGGGCAATGAGCAGTTCTTC. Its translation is CASSPGTSGGNEQFF.